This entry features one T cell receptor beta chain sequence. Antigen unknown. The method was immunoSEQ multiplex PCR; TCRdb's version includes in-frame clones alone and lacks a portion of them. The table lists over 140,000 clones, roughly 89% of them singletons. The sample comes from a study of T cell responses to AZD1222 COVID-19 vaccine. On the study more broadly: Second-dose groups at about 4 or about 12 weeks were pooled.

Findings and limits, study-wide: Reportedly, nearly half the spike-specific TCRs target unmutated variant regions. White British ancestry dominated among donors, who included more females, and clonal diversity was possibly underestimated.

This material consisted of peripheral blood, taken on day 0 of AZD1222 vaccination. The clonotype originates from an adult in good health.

Written as DNA, the CDR3 is TGTGCCAGCAGCCGTTCGCAGTTGGGAGCGGCAGATACGCAGTATTTT. Amino acid sequence: CASSRSQLGAADTQYF. The chain joins TRBV28 to TRBJ2-3; D is possibly TRBD2 (5 bases). The CDR3 contains 16 residues. V lost 6 bases to trimming and J lost 4 bases, with 20 bases between them. From germline, CDR1 is MDHEN and CDR2 SYDVKM.